The subject of this entry is one T cell receptor (beta chain). The sample belongs to a study of immune evolution from preneoplasia to lung adenocarcinoma. CDR3 length: 15 amino acids. Germline V gene sequence: CDR1 MDHEN, CDR2 SYDVKM. V gave up 3 bases and J gave up 6 bases; unmatched junction bases: 5. The repertoire was sequenced with immunoSEQ multiplex PCR; TCRdb's copy has only in-frame clones and lacks some. There are 9,500 to 13,000 clones in the sample; about nine tenths occur only once, and 3% to 4% lies in the top ten. The sequenced sample consisted of FFPE invasive lung adenocarcinoma tissue. V is TRBV28 and J is TRBJ1-2; 12 nucleotides match TRBD1. The sequence came from a person aged 65-85 years with invasive lung adenocarcinoma. The CDR3 here is CASSFRGTGGNGYTF. The CDR3 nucleotides are TGTGCCAGCAGTTTTAGAGGGACAGGGGGCAATGGCTACACCTTC.